One and the same sample provided the 24 T cell receptor beta chains below, sequenced in a study of OX40 agonist ivuxolimab in advanced cancers. Sequencing was performed with immunoSEQ multiplex PCR; in TCRdb, only in-frame clones are kept and a portion is missing. Found here are 75,000 to 95,000 clones, approximately 85% of them singletons; the top ten hold less than 4%. Sequencing was performed on CD4+ or CD8+ T cells sorted from blood, taken in a trial of the OX40 agonist ivuxolimab. These receptors all stem from an adult with an advanced solid tumor such as melanoma, head and neck, liver or kidney cancer.

V is TRBV4-3 and J is TRBJ2-4; the D is unclear. This CDR3 has 16 residues. Germline-derived CDR1 and CDR2 are LGHNA and YSLEER. Trimming shortened V by 1 base and J by 2 bases, and 12 bases separated the two germline ends. Here the CDR3 DNA reads TGCGCCAGCAGCCAAGTGTCCGAAGGATCCAAAAACATTCAGTACTTC. Translating it yields CASSQVSEGSKNIQYF.

This chain joins TRBV7-9 and TRBJ2-3, with D perhaps TRBD2 (5 bases). Germline assignment: CDR1 SEHNR and CDR2 FQNEAQ (reference sequence). Trimming pared 3 bases from V and 2 bases from J, leaving 15 bases between. The CDR3 runs to 16 residues. CDR3 coding DNA: TGTGCCAGCAGCTTGGAGCGGCAAATTCCCACAGATACGCAGTATTTT. It yields the protein CASSLERQIPTDTQYF.

This clone was detected once. The V call is TRBV18, the J call TRBJ1-2; no firm D call. Germline CDR1 is KGHSH and CDR2 is LQKENI. This CDR3 has 15 amino acids. V lost 2 bases and J 2 bases, leaving 12 bases between the germline ends. CDR3: CASSPEKGRNYGYTF. The CDR3 coding sequence is TGTGCCAGCTCACCAGAAAAGGGTAGGAACTATGGCTACACCTTC.

The chain is built from TRBV27 and TRBJ1-2, with a possible D match to TRBD1 (6 bases). The CDR3 is made up of 14 amino acids. V was shortened by 6 bases and J by 5 bases, with 16 bases between the two germline ends. Germline V gives CDR1 MNHEY, CDR2 SMNVEV (reference sequence). CDR3 in DNA: TGTGCCAGCAGACAGGGTGGGGAATCGTATGGCTACACCTTC. Translated: CASRQGGESYGYTF.

The sample holds one count of this clone. V usage is TRBV9 and J usage is TRBJ2-3; D is undetermined. The V end was cut by 3 bases, the J end by 1 base, with 9 bases between. From germline, CDR1 is SGDLS and CDR2 YYNGEE. The CDR3 has 14 residues. Written as DNA, the CDR3 is TGTGCCAGCAGCGGAATCCTTGGCACAGATACGCAGTATTTT. This gives the protein CASSGILGTDTQYF.

This chain joins TRBV6-5 and TRBJ1-3; D is undetermined. Deletions cut 2 bases from V and 1 base from J, with 9 bases between. The CDR3 consists of 15 residues. Germline CDR1 reads MNHEY; CDR2 reads SVGAGI. The CDR3 here is CASSYGDRSGNTIYF. The DNA for the CDR3 is TGTGCCAGCAGTTACGGTGATAGGTCTGGAAACACCATATATTTT.

The genes are TRBV6-5 and TRBJ1-2, with D uncertain. CDR3 length: 12 amino acids. V shed 4 bases and J shed 4 bases, with 7 bases lying between them. CDR1 is MNHEY and CDR2 is SVGAGI in the germline V gene. The CDR3 region has the DNA TGTGCCAGCAGTTGGTCTACCTATGGCTACACCTTC. Translation: CASSWSTYGYTF.

V gene TRBV18 combines with J gene TRBJ2-7, with 7 bases fitting TRBD1. The CDR3 contains 13 residues. The ends lost 2 bases at V and 6 bases at J; junction bases unmatched: 4. CDR1 KGHSH and CDR2 LQKENI come from the germline V gene. The CDR3 loop is CASSPVNRGEQYF. CDR3 sequence (DNA): TGTGCCAGCTCACCAGTTAACAGGGGCGAGCAGTACTTC. Looking up the rest from reference TRBV18 and TRBJ2-7 gives the full variable domain: NAGVMQNPRHLVRRRGQEARLRCSPMKGHSHVYWYRQLPEEGLKFMVYLQKENIIDESGMPKERFSAEFPKEGPSILRIQQVVRGDSAAYFCASSPVNRGEQYFGPGTRLTVT.

The rearrangement uses TRBV7-3 and TRBJ1-1; 7 bases agree with TRBD1. V dropped 5 bases and J dropped 5; count of bases not matched to a gene: 11. The CDR3 is 15 amino acids. Germline-derived CDR1 and CDR2 are SGHTA and FQGTGA. The CDR3 loop is CASSPTQTGRTEAFF. The CDR3 DNA sequence: TGTGCCAGCAGCCCTACACAGACAGGGAGAACTGAAGCTTTCTTT.

The V gene is TRBV7-2, the J gene TRBJ1-1, with D possibly being TRBD1 (6 bases). Looked up from germline, CDR1 is SGHTA and CDR2 is FQGNSA. The CDR3 loop spans 16 amino acids. The V end was cut by 4 bases, the J end by 4 bases, with 19 bases between. The CDR3 is CASSSTGTNKITEAFF. The CDR3 DNA follows: TGTGCCAGCAGCTCCACCGGGACAAACAAAATCACTGAAGCTTTCTTT.

V usage is TRBV6-5 and J usage is TRBJ2-7; no firm D call. Looked up from germline, CDR1 is MNHEY and CDR2 is SVGAGI. The CDR3 is 15 amino acids. Trimming took off 5 bases at V and 7 bases at J, with 21 bases between the two ends. The CDR3 region has the DNA TGTGCCAGCAGTCCCCTTAGCCGTTCGCTTCGGGAGCAGTACTTC. Translated: CASSPLSRSLREQYF.

The chain carries TRBV6-5 and TRBJ1-2; D is undetermined. The germline V gene has CDR1 MNHEY and CDR2 SVGAGI. This CDR3 region has 15 residues. Written as DNA, the CDR3 is TGTGGGACTAGATCGACCCTCACCCCTAACTATGGCTACACCTTC. This translates into CGTRSTLTPNYGYTF.

The chain links TRBV16 to TRBJ1-5; 8 bases agree with TRBD1. The germline V gene encodes CDR1 KGHSY and CDR2 FQNENV. This CDR3 contains 15 residues. V was clipped by 4 bases and J by 4 bases; unmatched bases: 6. The CDR3: CASSPWDRPNQPQHF. The CDR3 DNA reads TGTGCCAGCAGCCCCTGGGACAGGCCAAATCAGCCCCAGCATTTT. Looking up the rest from reference TRBV16 and TRBJ1-5 gives the full variable domain: GEEVAQTPKHLVRGEGQKAKLYCAPIKGHSYVFWYQQVLKNEFKFLISFQNENVFDETGMPKERFSAKCLPNSPCSLEIQATKLEDSAVYFCASSPWDRPNQPQHFGDGTRLSIL.

The chain couples TRBV5-8 to TRBJ1-2, with TRBD1 as a possible D gene (6 bases). Germline assignment: CDR1 SGHTS and CDR2 YDEGEE. Trimming cost V 4 bases and J 8 bases, with 21 bases left between them. This CDR3 has 15 residues. In DNA form, the CDR3 reads TGTGCCAGCAGCCCGGGGGCGTCAGGGGCGTACGGCTACACCTTC. Translated: CASSPGASGAYGYTF.

V is TRBV30 and J is TRBJ2-7, with 10 nucleotides matching TRBD1. The CDR3 is 17 residues long. V dropped 3 bases and J dropped 3; count of bases not matched to a gene: 14. Germline CDR1 is GTSNPN and CDR2 is SVGIG (reference sequence). This chain's CDR3 is CAWSGGGRTGGGYEQYF. CDR3 coding DNA: TGTGCCTGGAGCGGGGGCGGAAGGACAGGGGGAGGCTACGAGCAGTACTTC.

The chain links TRBV18 to TRBJ1-4, with unresolved D. Trimming took 6 bases from V and 4 from J, leaving 12 bases between them. Germline V CDR1 and CDR2: KGHSH, LQKENI. This CDR3 has 14 amino acids. The CDR3 sequence: CASSLQRINEKLFF. The CDR3 DNA follows: TGTGCCAGCTCCCTACAGCGGATTAATGAAAAACTGTTTTTT.

The chain carries TRBV28 and TRBJ2-1; no reliable D call. The CDR3 extends over 16 amino acids. Looked up from germline, CDR1 is MDHEN and CDR2 is SYDVKM. With 2 bases removed from V and 1 base from J, the gap between germline ends came to 12 bases. The CDR3 DNA is TGTGCCAGCAGTTTAAAATCCGGTTTTTCCTACAATGAGCAGTTCTTC. Protein product: CASSLKSGFSYNEQFF.

This clone was found once. The CDR3 DNA sequence: TGCAGCGTTGTGGGAAGTGAAAAACTGTTTTTT. Amino acid sequence: CSVVGSEKLFF. This chain links TRBV29-1 with TRBJ1-4; no clear D gene. Germline-derived CDR1 and CDR2 are SQVTM and ANQGSEA. Trimming took 4 bases from V and 7 from J, leaving 7 bases between them. CDR3 size: 11 residues.

The J gene is TRBJ1-3, the V gene TRBV4-1; D is possibly TRBD1 (5 bases). The ends were cut back, 0 bases at V and 0 bases at J, with 12 bases in the middle. Per germline, CDR1 MGHRA and CDR2 YSYEKL. The CDR3 spans 17 residues. The DNA of the CDR3 is TGCGCCAGCAGCCAAGATCGCGGGGGGAACTCTGGAAACACCATATATTTT. It is translated as CASSQDRGGNSGNTIYF.

The chain carries TRBV7-3 and TRBJ2-2; D is uncertain. From germline, CDR1 is SGHTA and CDR2 FQGTGA. V lost 5 bases to trimming and J lost 7 bases, with 11 bases between them. The CDR3 runs 13 residues. CDR3 DNA sequence: TGTGCCAGCAGCCCAACTTATGGCGGGGAGCTGTTTTTT. It codes for CASSPTYGGELFF.

CDR3 loop: CASSLLYTTAATNEKLFF. CDR3 in DNA: TGTGCCAGCAGTTTACTCTACACTACGGCTGCAACTAATGAAAAACTGTTTTTT. V and J are TRBV27 and TRBJ1-4; D remains ambiguous. Per the germline V gene, CDR1 is MNHEY and CDR2 is SMNVEV (reference sequence). The CDR3 totals 18 residues. V dropped 2 bases and J dropped 0 bases, with 16 bases sitting between them. The variable domain in full, with the rest retrieved from reference TRBV27 and TRBJ1-4, is EAQVTQNPRYLITVTGKKLTVTCSQNMNHEYMSWYRQDPGLGLRQIYYSMNVEVTDKGDVPEGYKVSRKEKRNFPLILESPSPNQTSLYFCASSLLYTTAATNEKLFFGSGTQLSVL.

The chain has TRBV10-3 and TRBJ1-5; the D is unclear. V lost 0 bases to trimming and J lost 1 base, with 10 bases between them. The germline V gene encodes CDR1 ENHRY and CDR2 SYGVKD. This CDR3 has 16 amino acids. CDR3 sequence: CAISESNQISNQPQHF. CDR3 DNA: TGTGCCATCAGTGAGTCGAACCAGATAAGCAATCAGCCCCAGCATTTT.

This chain connects TRBV12-5 to TRBJ2-5; TRBD1 might be the D (5 bases). V dropped 6 bases and J dropped 1 base, with 15 bases sitting between them. The CDR3 is 15 amino acids. In germline, CDR1 is LGHNT, CDR2 FRNRAP. The CDR3, as DNA: TGTGCTAGTGGCCCAAAGGGGCAGCTCCAAGAGACCCAGTACTTC. Its translation: CASGPKGQLQETQYF. The entire variable domain, with the rest obtained from reference TRBV12-5 and TRBJ2-5, is as follows: DARVTQTPRHKVTEMGQEVTMRCQPILGHNTVFWYRQTMMQGLELLAYFRNRAPLDDSGMPKDRFSAEMPDATLATLKIQPSEPRDSAVYFCASGPKGQLQETQYFGPGTRLLVL.

This clone was recorded once. V and J are TRBV4-1 and TRBJ1-5; D is unclear. CDR3 length: 16 amino acids. Trimming removed 0 bases from V and 5 bases from J, with 14 bases in between. The germline V gene has CDR1 MGHRA and CDR2 YSYEKL. In DNA, the CDR3 is TGCGCCAGCAGCCAAGAGGGGAGACCTGGCGATCAGCCCCAGCATTTT. Protein: CASSQEGRPGDQPQHF.